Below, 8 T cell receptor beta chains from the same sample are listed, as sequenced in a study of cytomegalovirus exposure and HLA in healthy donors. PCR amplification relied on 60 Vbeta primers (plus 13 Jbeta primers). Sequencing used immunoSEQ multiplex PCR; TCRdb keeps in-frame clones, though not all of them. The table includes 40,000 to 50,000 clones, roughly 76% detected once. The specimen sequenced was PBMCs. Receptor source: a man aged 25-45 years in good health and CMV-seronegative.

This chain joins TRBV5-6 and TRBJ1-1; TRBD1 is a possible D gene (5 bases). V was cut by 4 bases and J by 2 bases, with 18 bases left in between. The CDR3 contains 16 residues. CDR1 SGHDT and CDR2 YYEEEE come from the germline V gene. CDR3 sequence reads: CASSADILGGNTEAFF. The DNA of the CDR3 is TGTGCCAGCAGCGCCGACATTCTGGGGGGTAACACTGAAGCTTTCTTT.

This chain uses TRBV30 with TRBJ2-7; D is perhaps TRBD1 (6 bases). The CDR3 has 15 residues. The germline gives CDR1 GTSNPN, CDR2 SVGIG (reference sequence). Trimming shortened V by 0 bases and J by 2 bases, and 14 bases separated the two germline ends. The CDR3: CAWSVTGQYPYEQYF. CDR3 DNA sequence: TGTGCCTGGAGTGTCACTGGACAGTATCCCTACGAGCAGTACTTC.

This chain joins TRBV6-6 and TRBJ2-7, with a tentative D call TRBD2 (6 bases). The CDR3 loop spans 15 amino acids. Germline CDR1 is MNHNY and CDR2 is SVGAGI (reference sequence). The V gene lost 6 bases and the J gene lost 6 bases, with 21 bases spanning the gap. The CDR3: CASSSFLAWFGEQYF. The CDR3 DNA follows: TGTGCCAGCAGCTCCTTTCTAGCGTGGTTCGGCGAGCAGTACTTC.

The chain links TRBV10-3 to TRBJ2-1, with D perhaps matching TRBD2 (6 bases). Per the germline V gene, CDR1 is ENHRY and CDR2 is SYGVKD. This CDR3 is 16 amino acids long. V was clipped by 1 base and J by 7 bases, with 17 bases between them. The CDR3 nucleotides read TGTGCCATCAGTGAGTTATGGGCTAGCGTACGGAATGAGCAGTTCTTC. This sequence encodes CAISELWASVRNEQFF.

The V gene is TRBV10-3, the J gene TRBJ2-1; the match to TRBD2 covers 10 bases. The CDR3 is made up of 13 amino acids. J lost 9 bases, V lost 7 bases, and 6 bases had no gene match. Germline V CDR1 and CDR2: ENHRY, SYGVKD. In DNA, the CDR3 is TGTGCCATCACTACTAGCGGGAAAAGTGAGCAGTTCTTC. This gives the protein CAITTSGKSEQFF.

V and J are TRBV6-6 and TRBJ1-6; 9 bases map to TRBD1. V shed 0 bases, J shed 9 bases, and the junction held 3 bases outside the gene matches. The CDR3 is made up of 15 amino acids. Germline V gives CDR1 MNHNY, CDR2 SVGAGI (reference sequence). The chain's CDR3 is CASSYSGQGGSPLHF. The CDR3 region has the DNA TGTGCCAGCAGTTACTCGGGACAGGGAGGTTCACCCCTCCACTTT.

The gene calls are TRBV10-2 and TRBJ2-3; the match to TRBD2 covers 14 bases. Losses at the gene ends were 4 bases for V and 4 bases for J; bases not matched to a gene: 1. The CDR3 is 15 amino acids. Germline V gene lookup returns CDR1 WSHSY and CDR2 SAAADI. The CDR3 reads CASSVTSGRADTQYF. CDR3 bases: TGCGCCAGCAGTGTGACTAGCGGGAGGGCAGATACGCAGTATTTT.

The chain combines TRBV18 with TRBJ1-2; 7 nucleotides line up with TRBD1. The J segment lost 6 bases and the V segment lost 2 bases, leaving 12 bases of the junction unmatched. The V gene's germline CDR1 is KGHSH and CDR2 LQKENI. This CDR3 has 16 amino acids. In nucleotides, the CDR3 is TGTGCCAGCTCACCAATCGAGCTTCTAGGGGGCCATGGCTACACCTTC. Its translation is CASSPIELLGGHGYTF.